This record covers a single TCR beta chain. Its antigen is not known. The data originate from a study of T cells in localized non-small cell lung cancer. Method: immunoSEQ multiplex PCR; TCRdb's copy keeps in-frame clones and lacks some. The sample has some 50,000 clones, more than 75% seen once; the top ten hold about 15%. Study-level findings and limits: Adjacent lung was found to contain a median about 60 of the top 100 tumor clones.

CDR3 length: 15 residues. CDR1 and CDR2 (germline): SGDLS, YYNGEE. V lost 3 bases, J lost 5 bases, and 6 bases stayed unmatched. This sequence originates from a female donor with stage II lung adenocarcinoma. The V gene is TRBV9, the J gene TRBJ2-2; 8 positions match TRBD1. The sequencing here drew on PBMCs, taken before any cancer treatment. This CDR3 reads CASSASGGRTGELFF. CDR3 sequence (DNA): TGTGCCAGCAGCGCTTCAGGGGGCCGGACCGGGGAGCTGTTTTTT.